This T cell receptor beta chain was identified in a study of cytomegalovirus exposure and HLA in healthy donors (dated by TCRdb to 2015 to 2018). Background on the whole study: In an earlier analysis of 587 of the donors, around 290 Gb of sequence data and 90 million to 130 million unique TCR beta sequences from about 179 million T cells were reported. In an earlier analysis of roughly 600 of the donors, high-throughput TCR beta sequencing was used to judge whether each TCR beta V gene segment behaved as functional or pseudogenic. On average, roughly 240,000 unique TCR beta nucleotide sequences were sequenced per donor among a few hundred genotyped donors of the cohort, with about 19% of those sequences being non-productive. Alongside the repertoire data, information on donor age, sex, ethnicity and CMV serostatus was compiled. Roughly 5 DR-DQ haplotypes were handled as single units for association and clustering, since linkage in the cohort was strong. Genome-wide SNP genotypes for about three fifths of the roughly 700 donors were used in a later genetic analysis, which treated that subset as a discovery cohort. HLA typing covered class I and class II loci at four-digit resolution. All discovery cohort repertoires had been generated on a single sequencing platform. To study patterns of TCR occurrence, a later analysis re-analyzed previously published TCR beta repertoires from several hundred donors and added high-resolution HLA genotyping. Typing coverage differed by locus: A, B, C, DRB1 and DQB1 were typed in about 620-630 donors, DQA1 in about 500, DPA1 in around 580, and DPB1 in approximately 450. The genetic ancestry cluster associated with self-reported Caucasian donors included 65% to 90% of the 300 to 450 genotyped donors. The T cell repertoires of some 700 subjects were profiled by immunosequencing and related to cytomegalovirus serostatus. The later analysis used no new phenotypic data to find candidate immune exposures, relying instead on TCR beta sequences and their occurrence across donors. The study combined high-throughput TCR immunosequencing, statistical association of individual TCRs with disease status, and machine learning to predict cytomegalovirus infection status. The study was designed to test whether signatures of past pathogen exposure could be identified by cataloging public T cell receptors. An early release covering about 600 HLA-typed donors comprised 250 to 350 gigabases of sequencing data and approximately 80 million unique TCR sequences. A separate validation cohort of approximately 130 different subjects was used in addition to the 666-subject first cohort.

Library prep was done by the immunoSEQ multiplex PCR assay. The multiplex PCR relied on a mix of 60 forward primers for TCR Vbeta segments and 13 reverse primers for TCR Jbeta segments. The CDR3 region of rearranged TCR beta genes was amplified from genomic DNA with a multiplex PCR assay. Amplified TCR beta libraries were sequenced as 87-base-pair reads on the Illumina HiSeq System. The paper's processing steps were these. In a later analysis, roughly 80 million unique TCR beta chains were counted across the roughly 700 repertoires, and roughly 11 million of these chains were shared by at least two donors. Raw reads were error-corrected and collapsed into unique sequences with a nearest-neighbor algorithm that merged closely related sequences to remove PCR and sequencing errors. CDR3 sequences were aligned to IMGT reference sequences to assign V, D and J gene segments. For a sequence to be retained, a match of at least six nucleotides to both a V gene segment and a J gene segment was required. Rearrangements were classified as productive when the CDR3 lacked stop codons and remained in frame with V and J, and all other rearrangements were classified as non-productive. CDR3 was defined by IMGT convention, running from the second conserved V-encoded cysteine to the conserved J-encoded phenylalanine. In an earlier analysis of approximately 590 of the donors, sequences lacking an unambiguous match to a single V gene segment were excluded. An earlier analysis of several hundred of the donors called V segments functional above 56.7% productive rearrangements and segregating when the between-donor standard deviation exceeded 5%. A statistical classification framework was built to diagnose cytomegalovirus status from the catalog of TCR beta chain sequences. V and J gene assignment, in a later analysis, came from comparing TCR nucleotide sequences with IMGT/GENE-DB human TR gene sequences. A later analysis assigned CDR3 sequences and most-parsimonious VDJ recombination scenarios with the TCRdist pipeline. In a later analysis, each TCR beta chain was defined by its CDR3 amino acid sequence together with its V-gene family, and reads lacking a unique V-gene family were excluded. A later analysis removed 550 to 700 highly shared, low-generation-probability nucleotide sequences to deal with suspected cross-contamination and a sequencing artifact. A later analysis calculated a clonal expansion index for each public chain from normalized within-repertoire ranks of inferred template counts. Generation probabilities in a later analysis came from a VDJ recombination model fitted to out-of-frame rearrangements, and those results were checked against IGoR. In a later analysis, TCR-TCR, TCR-HLA and TCR-CMV co-occurrence was scored with hypergeometric tests, and a repertoire-size bias correction was applied to TCR pairs. In a later analysis, false discovery rates were estimated by permuting HLA or CMV assignments 20 times. In a later analysis, co-occurring TCRs were grouped using DBSCAN, with TCRdist sequence similarity added in when clustering inside HLA-allele-positive subsets. Repertoires with fewer than 30,000 or more than 120,000 public chains were left out of co-occurrence clustering, as were about 5 repertoires with anomalous nucleotide sharing. Imported from immuneACCESS, the table was reduced by TCRdb to in-frame sequences with V and J called. These copies leave out some clones; in studies compared against another copy, an unresolved V gene accounts for under half, and the cause of the remainder is not known. V and J calls and clone size follow that table, whereas D and trimming were derived from the DNA. The record for this sample contains tens of thousands of clones. The biggest ten clones account for just over 15% of the sample.

Study-level results and caveats: In a later analysis, HLA-associated TCR beta chains showed more clonal expansion and lower generation probabilities than non-associated chains that were equally common. V-gene and J-gene trimming of TCR beta chains was associated with a missense DCLRE1C variant in a later genetic analysis, and the association was replicated in an independent cohort. A group of highly shared sequence variants was considered likely to be a technical artifact of the sequencing pipeline. According to the authors, the approach could potentially be generalized to other disease states and immunological phenotypes. A later analysis reported that several top co-occurrence clusters appeared linked to parvovirus B19, influenza, CMV and Epstein-Barr virus. Three of the identified cytomegalovirus-associated TCR beta chains were confirmed in vitro to be specific for cytomegalovirus antigens. In the study, 150 to 200 TCR beta chains were listed as associated with cytomegalovirus. Most CMV-associated TCR beta chains appeared to be HLA-restricted in a later analysis, and the HLA associations seemed to be driven largely by CMV exposure. Because counts were too low, roughly 16 rarely observed V segments, including chromosome 9 orphons, were left out of the earlier analysis of over 550 of the donors. At a false discovery rate of 0.05, a later analysis linked 16,000 or so TCR beta sequences to specific HLA alleles. An earlier analysis of approximately 500 of the donors showed that most TCR beta V segments appeared in productive rearrangements either about 90% or about 30% of the time, which broadly matched IMGT annotations. A further reported finding was that TCR beta sequences accurately predicted the HLA-A and HLA-B alleles for most subjects in the first cohort. HLA typing was unavailable for some donors at each locus, so association tests used only the typed subset. Immune exposure information for the cohort was limited to CMV serostatus. Linkage disequilibrium might explain the correlated functional status among segregating V segments, but an unknown experimental factor could not be ruled out. In both the original and validation cohorts, the classifier was reported to diagnose cytomegalovirus status with high specificity and sensitivity. According to a later analysis, TCR association rates differed among HLA loci, with DRB1 alleles showing the most associated TCRs and HLA-C alleles showing the fewest. The cohort was sequenced for TCR beta chains only, and without alpha or paired-chain data the features that could be detected were limited. Strong co-occurrence of HLA alleles, especially DR and DQ, made assigning TCR associations to individual alleles difficult. Most TCR sequences were observed very rarely across donors, whereas some public TCRs were present in many individuals. Compared with the 666-donor mean, donors in an Asian-associated ancestry cluster had fewer N-insertions in productive TCRs, according to a later genetic analysis. Roughly uniform sequencing depth across donors was assumed in presence/absence analyses, although this assumption may not hold. Some IMGT-functional V segments, including TRBV6-2 and TRBV6-3, could not be distinguished by the 87-base-pair reads and were therefore excluded.

The cohort was made up of roughly 670 healthy bone marrow donors. Cohort members were all nominally healthy when sampled, although unrecorded immune exposures were likely present. The donor tested CMV seropositive and was one of the 289 seropositive cohort members. A peripheral blood sample was collected from each donor, and TCR beta sequencing was performed on peripheral blood mononuclear cells. The Qiagen DNeasy Blood Extraction Kit was used to extract genomic DNA from the blood cell samples. Trimming takes 6 bases from V and 3 bases from J, and the germline ends sit 12 bases apart. The cysteine opens and the phenylalanine closes a CDR3 of 14 amino acids. Solely the CDR3 DNA is kept, with 42 bases framed from the first base. From the germline V gene, CDR1 is SNHLY and CDR2 is FYNNEI. With regard to this clone: This receptor's antigen is unknown.

Material for sequencing was PBMCs. The source of this sequence is a man aged 50 or older in good health and CMV-seropositive. The sequence is built from TRBV2 and TRBJ1-5; no D segment can be confidently identified. In nucleotides, the sequence is TGTGCCAGCAGGAATCAGGTAACCAATCAGCCCCAGCATTTT. Its translation reads: CASRNQVTNQPQHF.